Listed here are 16 T cell receptor beta chains from one sample, sequenced in a study of blood T cell repertoires in COVID-19. Assay: immunoSEQ multiplex PCR; the TCRdb copy retains only in-frame clones and omits some. The sample lists 380,000 or so clones, roughly 90% occurring once. Material: PBMCs or T cells enriched from blood (not recorded which). Receptors originate from a woman aged 25 to 45 with acute COVID-19.

This chain connects TRBV3-1 (or the pseudogene TRBV3-2) to TRBJ2-3; 8 bases are a match to TRBD2. Per germline, CDR1 LGHDT and CDR2 YNNKEL (reference sequence). Trimming cost V 4 bases and J 5 bases; bases outside gene matches: 8. This CDR3 is built from 15 residues. The CDR3 loop reads CASSPRGGGQDTQYF. The CDR3 region has the DNA TGTGCCAGCAGCCCCCGCGGCGGGGGGCAAGATACGCAGTATTTT.

Note on this clone: This specimen includes other DNA sequences encoding the same CDR3. The V call is TRBV10-2, the J call TRBJ2-3; TRBD2 aligns across 8 bases. The CDR3 is made up of 15 amino acids. CDR1 WSHSY and CDR2 SAAADI come from the germline V gene. V gave up 0 bases and J gave up 6 bases; unmatched junction bases: 5. The CDR3 coding sequence is TGCGCCAGCAGTGAGTCGCCAGCGGGGGCTGATACGCAGTATTTT. Protein product: CASSESPAGADTQYF.

The chain is built from TRBV6-5 and TRBJ1-1, with 7 bases aligning to TRBD1. CDR1 is MNHEY, CDR2 SVGAGI, per germline. This CDR3 comprises 14 residues. With V trimmed by 7 bases and J by 6 bases, 11 bases remained unmatched. The CDR3 protein is CASKEQGPSPEAFF. In DNA, the CDR3 is TGTGCCAGCAAAGAACAGGGGCCAAGCCCTGAAGCTTTCTTT.

This clone was observed a handful of times. V gene TRBV15 combines with J gene TRBJ2-2; D ambiguous. Trimming pared 1 base from V and 3 bases from J, leaving 9 bases between. Germline V gene sequence: CDR1 LNHNV, CDR2 YYDKDF (reference sequence). The CDR3 runs 15 residues. The CDR3 sequence is CATSRGGAHTGELFF. CDR3 nucleotides: TGTGCCACCAGCAGAGGTGGAGCACACACCGGGGAGCTGTTTTTT.

The rearrangement links TRBV19 to TRBJ1-6; no reliable D call. The germline V gene has CDR1 LNHDA and CDR2 SQIVND (reference sequence). Trimming stripped 7 bases from V and 0 bases from J, with 13 bases between. The CDR3 has 16 residues. The DNA of the CDR3 is TGTGCCAGTAAGAGGACTGGGAGCTCCTATAATTCACCCCTCCACTTT. It codes for CASKRTGSSYNSPLHF.

This chain uses TRBV11-2 with TRBJ2-3, with 9 bases identical to TRBD2. Germline trimming cut 6 bases from V and 3 bases from J; bases unmatched to any gene: 10. CDR3 length: 16 amino acids. Germline CDR1 and CDR2: SGHAT and FQNNGV. CDR3 nucleotide sequence: TGTGCCAGCAGTCCCCGGGGCGGGGGGGCGACAGATACGCAGTATTTT. It codes for CASSPRGGGATDTQYF.

In this sample, this clone turned up once. This chain connects TRBV13 to TRBJ2-7; 7 bases map to TRBD1. Germline V gene sequence: CDR1 PRHDT, CDR2 FYEKMQ (reference sequence). The ends lost 1 base at V and 1 base at J; junction bases unmatched: 4. This CDR3 has 15 residues. The CDR3 DNA reads TGTGCCAGCAGCTTAGAAGGGGGCTCTTCCTACGAGCAGTACTTC. Translation: CASSLEGGSSYEQYF.

Remarks on this clone: This CDR3 is also generated by other DNA sequences in the sample. The V gene is TRBV7-3, the J gene TRBJ2-1; a weak D match, TRBD1 (5 bases). Germline assignment: CDR1 SGHTA and CDR2 FQGTGA. CDR3 size: 13 residues. The V gene lost 5 bases and the J gene lost 3 bases, with 8 bases spanning the gap. The CDR3 DNA is TGTGCCAGCAGCCTTGACAGCTACAATGAGCAGTTCTTC. Encoded protein: CASSLDSYNEQFF.

The chain employs TRBV5-5 and TRBJ1-4; a weak D match, TRBD1 (5 bases). The CDR3 length is 13 residues. Trimming left V 3 bases short and J 12 bases short, with 15 bases between. CDR1 is SGHKS and CDR2 is YYEKEE in the germline V gene (reference sequence). The CDR3 nucleotides are TGTGCCAGCAGCTCCCTTCTGCAGACAGAACTGTTTTTT. Its protein product is CASSSLLQTELFF.

CDR3 region: CASSLSLGGGFEAFF. DNA of the CDR3: TGCGCCAGCAGCTTGAGTTTAGGCGGCGGCTTCGAAGCTTTCTTT. The chain couples TRBV5-1 to TRBJ1-1; the D is unclear. V was trimmed by 1 base and J by 8 bases, leaving 18 bases between them. The V gene's germline CDR1 is SGHRS and CDR2 YFSETQ. This CDR3 comprises 15 residues. The full variable domain, its missing parts supplied by reference TRBV5-1 and TRBJ1-1, is KAGVTQTPRYLIKTRGQQVTLSCSPISGHRSVSWYQQTPGQGLQFLFEYFSETQRNKGNFPGRFSGRQFSNSRSEMNVSTLELGDSALYLCASSLSLGGGFEAFFGQGTRLTVV.

The chain carries TRBV5-1 and TRBJ2-7; the match to TRBD1 covers 8 bases. Unmatched junction bases numbered 5, after V lost 5 bases and J lost 7 bases. The CDR3 is made up of 12 amino acids. Germline CDR1 SGHRS, CDR2 YFSETQ. DNA for the CDR3: TGCGCCAGCAGTTTGACAGGGGTTGAGCAGTACTTC. The encoded protein is CASSLTGVEQYF.

This rearrangement joins TRBV10-2 to TRBJ1-2; weak D call: TRBD1 (6 bases). The germline gives CDR1 WSHSY, CDR2 SAAADI. Deletions cut 2 bases from V and 3 bases from J, with 16 bases between. CDR3 length equals 16 residues. CDR3 residues: CASSELRWGQHYGYTF. Here the CDR3 DNA reads TGCGCCAGCAGTGAGCTGCGGTGGGGGCAGCACTATGGCTACACCTTC.

This rearrangement joins TRBV4-1 to TRBJ2-2; D is possibly TRBD1 (5 bases). CDR3 length equals 15 residues. Per germline, CDR1 MGHRA and CDR2 YSYEKL. Trimming removed 2 bases at V and 4 bases at J, with 11 bases between. The CDR3 DNA is TGCGCCAGCAGCCAAAGTGGTAGGGGCACCGGGGAGCTGTTTTTT. Its protein product is CASSQSGRGTGELFF.

The CDR3 is CASSDTGTIFYEQYF. The DNA for the CDR3 is TGTGCCAGCAGTGACACAGGCACAATCTTCTACGAGCAGTACTTC. The chain has TRBV6-1 and TRBJ2-7; possible D gene TRBD1, 5 bases. The CDR3 has 15 amino acids. V was clipped by 3 bases and J by 3 bases, with 15 bases between them. Germline lookup yields CDR1 MNHNS and CDR2 SASEGT.

The rearrangement uses TRBV10-3 and TRBJ2-3; D may be TRBD2 (6 bases). CDR1 is ENHRY and CDR2 is SYGVKD in the germline V gene. Trimming shortened V by 4 bases and J by 0 bases, and 8 bases separated the two germline ends. This CDR3 is built from 14 residues. CDR3 sequence (DNA): TGTGCCATCAGTGTTAGCGGAAGCACAGATACGCAGTATTTT. It codes for CAISVSGSTDTQYF.

A note on this clone: The sample has other DNA sequences that encode this CDR3 too. The rearrangement links TRBV29-1 to TRBJ2-7, with 8 bases that match TRBD1. V trimming: 5 bases; J trimming: 1 base; junction bases outside the gene matches: 1. This CDR3 is built from 12 residues. The germline CDR1 and CDR2 sequences are SQVTM and ANQGSEA. In DNA, the CDR3 is TGCAGCGTTAACAGGGGGTCCTACGAGCAGTACTTC. Its protein is CSVNRGSYEQYF.